A single sample gave rise to the 16 T cell receptor beta chains below, sequenced in a study of low-dose radiotherapy and immunotherapy resistance in tumors. The time point was: after trial treatment. Specified treatment: LDRT plus nivolumab, ipilimumab, low-dose cyclophosphamide and aspirin (RACIN trial). First-strand cDNA used TRAV- and TRBV-specific primers, covering alpha and beta chains. Both a constant-region primer and a V-primer adapter served to amplify TCRs across 15 to 25 PCR cycles. MiXCR, run by TCRdb on the reads, gives a single entry per CDR3 protein. The profile covers roughly 95,000 distinct CDR3 sequences, with around a fifth appearing a single time and roughly 13% taken by the ten largest. The input for sequencing was PBMCs, taken after low-dose radiotherapy plus immunotherapy. The receptors shown here come from a female donor with ovarian cancer.

The J gene is TRBJ2-5, the V gene TRBV5-4; D perhaps matches TRBD1 (6 bases). Germline V CDR1 and CDR2: SGHNT, YYREEE (reference sequence). With 2 bases removed from V and 1 base from J, the gap between germline ends came to 9 bases. The length of the CDR3 is 14 residues. This chain's CDR3 is CASSFRGPQETQYF. The DNA for the CDR3 is TGTGCCAGCAGCTTCAGGGGACCCCAAGAGACCCAGTACTTC.

Worth noting for this clonotype: A much larger clone sits a single nucleotide away, making a read error possible. The CDR3 DNA reads TGTGTCAGCAGCTTAAGCTTTAACACTGAAGCTTTCTTT. This codes for CVSSLSFNTEAFF. This chain links TRBV7-9 with TRBJ1-1; D is ambiguous. Germline V gives CDR1 SEHNR, CDR2 FQNEAQ (reference sequence). The CDR3 has 13 amino acids.

This chain uses TRBV28 with TRBJ1-2; the D gene is possibly TRBD1 (5 bases). This CDR3 comprises 14 residues. Germline CDR1 is MDHEN and CDR2 is SYDVKM. Trimming left V 7 bases short and J 4 bases short, with 16 bases between. CDR3 nucleotide sequence: TGTGCCAGCACGGGAGGGGAGACCCGCTATGGCTACACCTTC. This translates into CASTGGETRYGYTF.

This clonotype has a count of ten or more. The V and J genes are TRBV5-1 and TRBJ2-1, with 10 bases aligning to TRBD2. V was clipped by 2 bases and J by 6 bases; unmatched bases: 2. Germline V gives CDR1 SGHRS, CDR2 YFSETQ. CDR3 length equals 14 residues. CDR3 DNA sequence: TGCGCCAGCAGCTTATTAGCGGGAGGCAATGAGCAGTTCTTC. Residues: CASSLLAGGNEQFF.

Only a few counts were recorded for this clonotype. The rearrangement joins TRBV7-2 to TRBJ1-2, with D possibly matching TRBD1 (5 bases). Trimming took 5 bases from V and 4 from J, leaving 11 bases between them. This CDR3 has 13 amino acids. Per the germline V gene, CDR1 is SGHTA and CDR2 is FQGNSA. The CDR3: CASSLGPLYGYTF. The CDR3 DNA is TGTGCCAGCAGCCTGGGACCCCTCTATGGCTACACCTTC. Filled out from reference TRBV7-2 and TRBJ1-2, the complete variable domain reads GAGVSQSPSNKVTEKGKDVELRCDPISGHTALYWYRQSLGQGLEFLIYFQGNSAPDKSGLPSDRFSAERTGGSVSTLTIQRTQQEDSAVYLCASSLGPLYGYTFGSGTRLTVV.

This clonotype was seen ten or more times. This rearrangement joins TRBV12-3 or TRBV12-4 to TRBJ2-1; D is unclear. V was trimmed by 1 base and J by 0 bases, leaving 7 bases between them. The CDR3 extends over 15 amino acids. The CDR3 spells CASSLGQSSYNEQFF. The CDR3 nucleotides are TGTGCCAGCAGTTTAGGCCAGAGCTCCTACAATGAGCAGTTCTTC.

In this sample, this clonotype turned up many times. The J gene is TRBJ2-1, the V gene TRBV7-9; TRBD2 agrees at 12 bases. V was pared by 2 bases and J by 0 bases, with 17 bases of the junction left unmatched. CDR3 length equals 22 residues. Per the germline V gene, CDR1 is SEHNR and CDR2 is FQNEAQ (reference sequence). CDR3 residues: CASSLRQGLTSGGDPSYNEQFF. CDR3 sequence (DNA): TGTGCCAGCAGCTTACGCCAGGGCCTGACTAGCGGGGGCGATCCCTCCTACAATGAGCAGTTCTTC. Drawing the rest from reference TRBV7-9 and TRBJ2-1, the complete variable domain is DTGVSQNPRHKITKRGQNVTFRCDPISEHNRLYWYRQTLGQGPEFLTYFQNEAQLEKSRLLSDRFSAERPKGSFSTLEIQRTEQGDSAMYLCASSLRQGLTSGGDPSYNEQFFGPGTRLTVL.

There are many counts of this clonotype. The chain recombines TRBV5-6 with TRBJ1-5, with 9 bases matching TRBD1. Germline lookup yields CDR1 SGHDT and CDR2 YYEEEE. Germline trimming cut 3 bases from V and 3 bases from J; bases unmatched to any gene: 10. The CDR3 is 17 amino acids. CDR3 sequence reads: CASSSISGQGFNQPQHF. The CDR3 DNA sequence: TGTGCCAGCAGCTCTATCTCCGGACAGGGGTTCAATCAGCCCCAGCATTTT.

This clonotype was observed many times. The chain links TRBV20-1 to TRBJ1-5; the match to TRBD1 covers 8 bases. This CDR3 contains 14 residues. The J segment lost 5 bases and the V segment lost 5 bases, leaving 8 bases of the junction unmatched. Germline loops: CDR1 DFQATT, CDR2 SNEGSKA (reference sequence). CDR3 DNA: TGCAGTGCTCCGGACAGGGTGGCCGATCAGCCCCAGCATTTT. Protein: CSAPDRVADQPQHF.

This clonotype was seen ten or more times. V usage is TRBV11-3 and J usage is TRBJ2-3; the D is unclear. CDR1 SGHNT and CDR2 YENEEA come from the germline V gene. The V end was cut by 5 bases, the J end by 1 base, with 7 bases between. The CDR3 has 13 residues. The CDR3 coding sequence is TGTGCCAGCAGCGTAGGCCGCACAGATACGCAGTATTTT. Translated: CASSVGRTDTQYF.

This clonotype was counted many times. This chain links TRBV12-3 or TRBV12-4 with TRBJ2-3; D not resolved. Between the trimmed V and J ends, which lost 3 bases and 6 bases, there was a span of 16 bases. The CDR3 loop spans 15 amino acids. The CDR3, as DNA: TGTGCCAGCAGTTTGGGTGGGAAAGCTGGGGATACGCAGTATTTT. This translates into CASSLGGKAGDTQYF.

There are many counts of this clonotype. V is TRBV18 and J is TRBJ1-5; no clear D. V gave up 6 bases and J gave up 7 bases, with 13 bases separating them. The CDR3 runs 13 residues. The germline V gene encodes CDR1 KGHSH and CDR2 LQKENI. CDR3 in amino acids: CASSTKAQQPQHF. DNA for the CDR3: TGTGCCAGCTCTACAAAAGCCCAGCAGCCCCAGCATTTT.

The genes are TRBV24-1 and TRBJ2-3; 7 bases are shared with TRBD1. V shed 9 bases, J shed 2 bases, and the junction held 10 bases outside the gene matches. CDR3 length: 15 amino acids. Germline CDR1 and CDR2: KGHDR and SFDVKD. The CDR3 region has the DNA TGTGCCACCCGAGCCGGGACAGATCTCACAGATACGCAGTATTTT. Amino acid sequence: CATRAGTDLTDTQYF.

This clonotype has at least ten counts. The chain has TRBV12-3 or TRBV12-4 and TRBJ2-7; TRBD1 matches 11 bases. Unmatched junction bases numbered 20, after V lost 5 bases and J lost 2 bases. The CDR3 length is 20 residues. The CDR3 region is CASSTGGQGAQWGPTYEQYF. CDR3 nucleotides: TGTGCCAGCAGTACCGGAGGACAGGGGGCGCAGTGGGGGCCTACCTACGAGCAGTACTTC.

This chain uses TRBV30 with TRBJ2-5, with 9 bases that match TRBD2. This CDR3 comprises 15 residues. Trimming at V came to 1 base and at J to 5 bases, leaving 8 bases not matched to a gene. Per the germline V gene, CDR1 is GTSNPN and CDR2 is SVGIG (reference sequence). Written as DNA, the CDR3 is TGTGCCTGGAGTGAGGCGGGGGGGCCAATCGAGACCCAGTACTTC. Translated: CAWSEAGGPIETQYF.

This clonotype was detected many times. It may be a read error: a sequence one base away is much more abundant. The chain couples TRBV11-2 to TRBJ2-1; no clear D. Germline V gene lookup returns CDR1 SGHAT and CDR2 FQNNGV. This CDR3 is 14 amino acids long. V was trimmed by 5 bases and J by 0 bases, leaving 8 bases between them. The CDR3 DNA follows: TGTGCCAGCAGCCTCGAGAGCTCCTACAATGAGCAGTTCTTC. Protein: CASSLESSYNEQFF. Based on the CDR3 plus reference TRBV11-2 and TRBJ2-1, the full variable domain is EAGVAQSPRYKIIEKRQSVAFWCNPISGHATLYWYQQILGQGPKLLIQFQNNGVVDDSQLPKDRFSAERLKGVDSTLKIQPAKLEDSAVYLCASSLESSYNEQFFGPGTRLTVL.